This TCR beta chain originates from a study of blood T cell repertoires in COVID-19. Turning to the study itself: There were acute and convalescent COVID-19 samples, and they came from the United States, Italy and Spain.

Clones were read by immunoSEQ multiplex PCR, and TCRdb kept only the in-frame ones, dropping some. The data hold around 200,000 clones, with more than 75% observed a single time. There are 14 residues in the CDR3. Germline CDR1 and CDR2: SGHRS and YFSETQ. J gave up 2 bases and V 2 bases, and 2 bases lay outside the gene matches. This clonotype originated in a man aged 35-49 years with active or convalescent COVID-19. The source material was peripheral blood. The chain recombines TRBV5-1 with TRBJ2-3; 7 nucleotides agree with TRBD1. The CDR3 protein is CASSLQGLTDTQYF. DNA of the CDR3: TGCGCCAGCAGCTTACAGGGGCTCACAGATACGCAGTATTTT.